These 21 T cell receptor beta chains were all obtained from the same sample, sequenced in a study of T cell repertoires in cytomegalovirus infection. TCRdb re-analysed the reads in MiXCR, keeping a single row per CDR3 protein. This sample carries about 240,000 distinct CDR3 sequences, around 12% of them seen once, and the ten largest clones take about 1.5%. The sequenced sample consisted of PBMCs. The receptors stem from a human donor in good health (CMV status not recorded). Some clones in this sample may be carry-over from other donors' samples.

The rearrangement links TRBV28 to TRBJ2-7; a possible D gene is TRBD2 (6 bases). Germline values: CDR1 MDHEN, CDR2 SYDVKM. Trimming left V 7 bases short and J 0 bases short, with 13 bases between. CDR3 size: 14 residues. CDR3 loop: CASNPGGYSYEQYF. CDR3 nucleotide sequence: TGTGCCAGCAACCCTGGGGGGTACTCCTACGAGCAGTACTTC.

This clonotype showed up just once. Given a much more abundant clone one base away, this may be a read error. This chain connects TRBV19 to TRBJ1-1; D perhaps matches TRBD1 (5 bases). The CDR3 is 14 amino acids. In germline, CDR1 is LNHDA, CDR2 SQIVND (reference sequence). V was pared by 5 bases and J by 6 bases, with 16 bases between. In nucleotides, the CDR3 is TGTGCCAGTAGTCTTGAGTTTGGGGACTCTGAAGCTTTCTTT. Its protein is CASSLEFGDSEAFF.

The CDR3 loop is CASSLVGDNEQFF. CDR3 bases: TGCGCCAGCAGCTTAGTCGGGGACAATGAGCAGTTCTTC. The chain recombines TRBV5-1 with TRBJ2-1, with D possibly TRBD2 on 5 matching bases. CDR3 length equals 13 residues. Trimming removed 2 bases at V and 5 bases at J, with 8 bases between. Germline CDR1 and CDR2: SGHRS and YFSETQ.

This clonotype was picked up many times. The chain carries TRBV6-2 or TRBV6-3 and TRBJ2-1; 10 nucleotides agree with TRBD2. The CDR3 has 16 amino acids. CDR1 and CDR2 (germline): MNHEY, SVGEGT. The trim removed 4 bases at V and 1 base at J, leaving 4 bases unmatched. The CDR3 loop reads CASSWQRGGSYNEQFF. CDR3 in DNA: TGTGCCAGCAGTTGGCAGCGGGGGGGATCCTACAATGAGCAGTTCTTC.

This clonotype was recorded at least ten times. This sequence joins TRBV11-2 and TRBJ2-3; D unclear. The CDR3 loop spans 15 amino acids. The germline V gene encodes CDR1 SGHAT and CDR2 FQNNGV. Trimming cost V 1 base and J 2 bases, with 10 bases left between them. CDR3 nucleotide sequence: TGTGCCAGCAGCTTAGCCCTAGGGCTCACAGATACGCAGTATTTT. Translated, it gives CASSLALGLTDTQYF. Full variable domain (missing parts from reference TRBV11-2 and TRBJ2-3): EAGVAQSPRYKIIEKRQSVAFWCNPISGHATLYWYQQILGQGPKLLIQFQNNGVVDDSQLPKDRFSAERLKGVDSTLKIQPAKLEDSAVYLCASSLALGLTDTQYFGPGTRLTVL.

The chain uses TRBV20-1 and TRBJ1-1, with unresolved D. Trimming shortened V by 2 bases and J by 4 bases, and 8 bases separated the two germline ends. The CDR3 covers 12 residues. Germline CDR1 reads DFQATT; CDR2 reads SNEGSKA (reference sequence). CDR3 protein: CSARQVGTEAFF. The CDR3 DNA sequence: TGCAGTGCTAGACAGGTTGGCACTGAAGCTTTCTTT.

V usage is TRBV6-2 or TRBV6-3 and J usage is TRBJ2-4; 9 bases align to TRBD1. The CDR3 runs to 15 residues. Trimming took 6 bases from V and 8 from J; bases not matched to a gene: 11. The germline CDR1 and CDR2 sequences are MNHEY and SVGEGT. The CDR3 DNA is TGTGCCAGCAGACTAGGACAGGGGCCTACGGACATTCAGTACTTC. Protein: CASRLGQGPTDIQYF.

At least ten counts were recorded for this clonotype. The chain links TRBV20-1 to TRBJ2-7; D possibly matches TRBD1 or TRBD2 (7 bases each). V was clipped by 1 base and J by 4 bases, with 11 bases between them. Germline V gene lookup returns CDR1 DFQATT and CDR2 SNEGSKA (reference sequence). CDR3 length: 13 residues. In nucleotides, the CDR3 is TGCAGTGCTAGAGGACAGGGAGGGTACGAGCAGTACTTC. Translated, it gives CSARGQGGYEQYF.

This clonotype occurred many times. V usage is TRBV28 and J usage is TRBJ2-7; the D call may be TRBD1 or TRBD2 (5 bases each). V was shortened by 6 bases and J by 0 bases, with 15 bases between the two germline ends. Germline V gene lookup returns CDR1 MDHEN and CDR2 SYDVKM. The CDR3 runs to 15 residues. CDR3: CASRPGTSTSYEQYF. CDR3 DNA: TGTGCCAGCAGACCCGGGACCTCCACCTCCTACGAGCAGTACTTC.

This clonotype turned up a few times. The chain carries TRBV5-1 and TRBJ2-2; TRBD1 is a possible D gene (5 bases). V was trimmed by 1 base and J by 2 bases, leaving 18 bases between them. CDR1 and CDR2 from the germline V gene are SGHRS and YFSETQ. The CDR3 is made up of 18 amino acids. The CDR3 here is CASSLRAQGKGNTGELFF. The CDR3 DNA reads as TGCGCCAGCAGCTTGAGGGCTCAGGGAAAGGGAAACACCGGGGAGCTGTTTTTT.

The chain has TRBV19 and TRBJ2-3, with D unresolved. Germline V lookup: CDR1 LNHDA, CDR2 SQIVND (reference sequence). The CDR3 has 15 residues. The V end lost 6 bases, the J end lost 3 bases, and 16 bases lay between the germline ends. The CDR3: CASSDDTFRTDTQYF. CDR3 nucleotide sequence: TGTGCCAGTAGCGACGACACCTTTAGGACAGATACGCAGTATTTT.

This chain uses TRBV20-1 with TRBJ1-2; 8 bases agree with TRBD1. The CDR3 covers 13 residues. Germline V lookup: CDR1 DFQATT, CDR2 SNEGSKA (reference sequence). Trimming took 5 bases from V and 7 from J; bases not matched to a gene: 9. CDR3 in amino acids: CSAPPGQGLGYTF. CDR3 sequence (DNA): TGCAGTGCTCCCCCTGGACAGGGTCTTGGCTACACCTTC.

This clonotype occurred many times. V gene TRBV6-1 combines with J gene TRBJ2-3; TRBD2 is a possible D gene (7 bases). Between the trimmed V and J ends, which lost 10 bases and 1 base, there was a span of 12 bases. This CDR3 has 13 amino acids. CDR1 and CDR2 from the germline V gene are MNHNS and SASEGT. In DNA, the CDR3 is TGTGCCACCGGGGGGCGAGGCACAGATACGCAGTATTTT. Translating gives CATGGRGTDTQYF.

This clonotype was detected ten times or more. This CDR3 reads CAISLTPSSSGANVLTF. The CDR3 DNA is TGTGCCATCAGTCTAACACCTTCCTCTTCTGGGGCCAACGTCCTGACTTTC. This sequence joins TRBV10-3 and TRBJ2-6; D not certain. V was clipped by 5 bases and J by 1 base, with 15 bases between them. This CDR3 comprises 17 residues. In germline, CDR1 is ENHRY, CDR2 SYGVKD.

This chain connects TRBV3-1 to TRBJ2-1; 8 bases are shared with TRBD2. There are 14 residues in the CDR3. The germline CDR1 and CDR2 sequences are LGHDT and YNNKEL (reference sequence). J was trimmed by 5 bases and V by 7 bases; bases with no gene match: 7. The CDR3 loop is CASTRGGGDNEQFF. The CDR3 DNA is TGTGCCAGCACCCGGGGGGGCGGCGACAATGAGCAGTTCTTC.

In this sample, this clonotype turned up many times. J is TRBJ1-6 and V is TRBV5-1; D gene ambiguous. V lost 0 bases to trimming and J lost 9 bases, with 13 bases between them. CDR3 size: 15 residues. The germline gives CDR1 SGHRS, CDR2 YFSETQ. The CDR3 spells CASSLGPGSTSPLHF. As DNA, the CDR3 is TGCGCCAGCAGCTTGGGTCCGGGAAGCACTTCACCCCTCCACTTT.

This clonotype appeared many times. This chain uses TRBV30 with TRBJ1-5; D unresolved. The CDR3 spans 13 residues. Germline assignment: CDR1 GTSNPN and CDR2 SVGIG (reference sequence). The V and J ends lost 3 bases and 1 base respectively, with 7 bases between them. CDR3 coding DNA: TGTGCCTGGAGCGAGACAAGCAATCAGCCCCAGCATTTT. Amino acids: CAWSETSNQPQHF.

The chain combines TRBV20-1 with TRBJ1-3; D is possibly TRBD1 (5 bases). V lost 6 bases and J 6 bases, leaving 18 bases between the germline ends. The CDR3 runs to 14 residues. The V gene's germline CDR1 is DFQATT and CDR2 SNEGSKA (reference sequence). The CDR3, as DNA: TGCAGTGCACGGGACCCCGGCGGGTCAAACACCATATATTTT. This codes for CSARDPGGSNTIYF.

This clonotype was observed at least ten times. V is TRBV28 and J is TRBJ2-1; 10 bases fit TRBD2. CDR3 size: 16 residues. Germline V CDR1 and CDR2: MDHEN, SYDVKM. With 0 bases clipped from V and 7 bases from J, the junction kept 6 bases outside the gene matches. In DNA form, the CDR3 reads TGTGCCAGCAGTTTATGGGCTAGCGGGAGTGGGAATGAGCAGTTCTTC. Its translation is CASSLWASGSGNEQFF.

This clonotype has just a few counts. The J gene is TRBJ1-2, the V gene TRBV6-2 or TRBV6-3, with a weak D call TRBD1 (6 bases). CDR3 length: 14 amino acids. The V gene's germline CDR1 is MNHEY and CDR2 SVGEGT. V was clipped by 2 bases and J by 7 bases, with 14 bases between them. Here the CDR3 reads CASSYASMGAGYTF. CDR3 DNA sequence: TGTGCCAGCAGTTACGCCTCGATGGGGGCTGGCTACACCTTC.

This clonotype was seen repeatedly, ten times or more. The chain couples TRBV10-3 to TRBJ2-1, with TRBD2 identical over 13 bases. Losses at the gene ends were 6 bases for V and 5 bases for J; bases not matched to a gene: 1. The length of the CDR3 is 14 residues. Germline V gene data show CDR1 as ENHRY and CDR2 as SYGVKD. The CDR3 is CAISGTSGDNEQFF. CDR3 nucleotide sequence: TGTGCCATCAGCGGGACTAGCGGGGACAATGAGCAGTTCTTC.